These 15 T cell receptor beta chains came from one sample sequenced in a study of molecular identifiers for immune sequencing clone quantification. TCRdb re-analysed the PCR reads in MiXCR, keeping a single row per CDR3 protein. The table has some 13,000 distinct CDR3 sequences, 15% to 20% seen once; the top ten hold around 1.7%. Material for sequencing was naive CD8+ T cells from blood, with Jurkat cell RNA spiked in. Subset defined: FACS-sorted CD8+CD4-CCR7+CD45RA+ naive T cells. The source is a human donor in good health. Some libraries in this study had Jurkat cell RNA spiked in.

This clonotype was recorded a few times. The DNA for the CDR3 is TGTGCCACCCAGACTTTTGAACTAGCGGGAGACGAGCAGTACTTC. It yields the protein CATQTFELAGDEQYF. V is TRBV27 and J is TRBJ2-7; 11 bases map to TRBD2. Germline CDR1 is MNHEY and CDR2 is SMNVEV (reference sequence). J gave up 5 bases and V 10 bases, and 13 bases lay outside the gene matches. The CDR3 has 15 amino acids.

As to this clonotype: The final CDR3 position lacks the conserved phenylalanine or tryptophan, pointing to a likely read error. This chain links TRBV28 with TRBJ2-3; D is tentatively TRBD1 or TRBD2 (5 bases each). CDR1 is MDHEN and CDR2 is SYDVKM in the germline V gene. V was pared by 5 bases and J by 4 bases, with 16 bases between. This CDR3 has 15 amino acids. CDR3 residues: CASSPMRGGPDTQYL. DNA of the CDR3: TGTGCCAGCAGTCCCATGAGGGGCGGCCCAGATACGCAGTATCTC.

This clonotype rates as medium-sized. The V gene is TRBV20-1, the J gene TRBJ2-1; D possibly matches TRBD1 or TRBD2 (5 bases each). Germline V gene sequence: CDR1 DFQATT, CDR2 SNEGSKA (reference sequence). The CDR3 totals 12 residues. Trimming left V 5 bases short and J 9 bases short, with 14 bases between. The CDR3: CSAGAGGSEQFF. CDR3 DNA sequence: TGCAGTGCTGGGGCCGGAGGTAGTGAGCAGTTCTTC.

This chain joins TRBV3-1 and TRBJ2-1, with TRBD2 identical over 8 bases. The CDR3 spans 16 residues. The V gene end was trimmed by 1 base and the J gene end by 4 bases; junction bases not matched to a gene: 6. The germline V gene encodes CDR1 LGHDT and CDR2 YNNKEL (reference sequence). CDR3 bases: TGTGCCAGCAGCCAAGTCCTGATAGCGGGATACAATGAGCAGTTCTTC. It codes for CASSQVLIAGYNEQFF.

This clonotype is termed medium-sized (0.01 to 0.1%). The chain recombines TRBV28 with TRBJ2-5, with D maybe TRBD1 (6 bases). CDR3 length: 20 residues. Deletions cut 8 bases from V and 0 bases from J, with 31 bases between. CDR1 and CDR2 (germline): MDHEN, SYDVKM. CDR3 nucleotides: TGTGCCAGCCACCTGTCGGCCCAGTTTATGCATGGACAGTACCAAGAGACCCAGTACTTC. This codes for CASHLSAQFMHGQYQETQYF.

The J gene is TRBJ2-7, the V gene TRBV5-6; 7 bases fit TRBD1. This CDR3 is 14 amino acids long. The trim removed 0 bases at V and 2 bases at J, leaving 2 bases unmatched. Germline V CDR1 and CDR2: SGHDT, YYEEEE. The CDR3 region has the DNA TGTGCCAGCAGCTTGGGGACAGGAGCCTACGAGCAGTACTTC. Its protein product is CASSLGTGAYEQYF.

This clonotype is medium-sized (0.01 to 0.1%) by share. The V and J genes are TRBV7-9 and TRBJ2-7; D ambiguous. The V gene's germline CDR1 is SEHNR and CDR2 FQNEAQ (reference sequence). V was trimmed by 5 bases and J by 2 bases, leaving 10 bases between them. CDR3 length: 13 amino acids. The CDR3 here is CASSRTQPYEQYF. The CDR3 nucleotides read TGTGCCAGCAGCCGGACCCAGCCCTACGAGCAGTACTTC. Together with reference TRBV7-9 and TRBJ2-7, the CDR3 gives the full variable domain: DTGVSQNPRHKITKRGQNVTFRCDPISEHNRLYWYRQTLGQGPEFLTYFQNEAQLEKSRLLSDRFSAERPKGSFSTLEIQRTEQGDSAMYLCASSRTQPYEQYFGPGTRLTVT.

For this clonotype: This may stem from a read error, because a much larger clone lies one nucleotide away. This chain connects TRBV5-6 to TRBJ2-7; D unclear. The CDR3 consists of 14 residues. Germline CDR1 is SGHDT and CDR2 is YYEEEE. CDR3 sequence (DNA): TGTGCCAGCAGCTTGCCTAGTTCGACCTACGAGCAGTGCTTC. It is translated as CASSLPSSTYEQCF.

Ten or more counts support this clonotype. This chain's CDR3 is CASLAGTSEAFF. For the CDR3, the DNA is TGTGCCAGCCTAGCGGGGACGAGTGAAGCTTTCTTT. The rearrangement uses TRBV2 and TRBJ1-1; TRBD1 might be the D (5 bases). With 8 bases removed from V and 7 bases from J, the gap between germline ends came to 14 bases. Looked up from germline, CDR1 is SNHLY and CDR2 is FYNNEI. This CDR3 is built from 12 residues.

This clonotype rates as medium-sized. As DNA, the CDR3 is TGTGCCAGCAGCTTAGTGCCATATGAACAAGAGACCCAGTACTTC. This sequence encodes CASSLVPYEQETQYF. The chain carries TRBV7-9 and TRBJ2-5; no clear D. The length of the CDR3 is 15 residues. Trimming took 1 base from V and 2 from J, leaving 11 bases between them. From germline, CDR1 is SEHNR and CDR2 FQNEAQ (reference sequence).

This clonotype was counted at least ten times. The J gene is TRBJ1-1, the V gene TRBV9; unclear D gene. Trimming removed 4 bases from V and 4 bases from J, with 11 bases in between. The CDR3 runs to 13 residues. Looked up from germline, CDR1 is SGDLS and CDR2 is YYNGEE. The CDR3 coding sequence is TGTGCCAGCAGCCCTCCTTATGGCACTGAAGCTTTCTTT. Amino acids: CASSPPYGTEAFF.

This clonotype qualifies as medium-sized. The chain has TRBV4-2 and TRBJ2-5; TRBD2 matches 8 bases. V shed 0 bases, J shed 3 bases, and the junction held 9 bases outside the gene matches. The CDR3 runs 17 residues. The germline V gene has CDR1 LGHNA and CDR2 YNFKEQ. The CDR3 here is CASSQEGPGGEEETQYF. CDR3 bases: TGTGCCAGCAGCCAAGAGGGCCCGGGAGGGGAGGAAGAGACCCAGTACTTC.

By frequency in the sample, this clonotype is medium-sized. The chain uses TRBV20-1 and TRBJ2-2; 10 bases line up with TRBD2. The CDR3 has 17 amino acids. Trimming took 1 base from V and 5 from J; bases not matched to a gene: 10. The V gene's germline CDR1 is DFQATT and CDR2 SNEGSKA (reference sequence). CDR3 sequence: CSARAEREGPGTGELFF. The DNA of the CDR3 is TGCAGTGCTAGAGCGGAGCGGGAGGGCCCGGGGACCGGGGAGCTGTTTTTT.

This clonotype turned up a few times. It may be a read error: a sequence one base away is much more abundant. The rearrangement joins TRBV28 to TRBJ2-4, with D perhaps matching TRBD2 (5 bases). CDR1 MDHEN and CDR2 SYDVKM come from the germline V gene. The CDR3 runs to 16 residues. The ends were cut back, 6 bases at V and 6 bases at J, with 21 bases in the middle. The CDR3 protein is CASSFTSGEVPNIQYF. DNA for the CDR3: TGTGCCAGCAGCTTCACCAGCGGCGAGGTTCCAAACATTCAGTACTTC.

In this sample, this clonotype turned up a few times. A much larger clone differs by one base, so this may be a read error. The chain has TRBV6-2 or TRBV6-3 and TRBJ2-7; 7 bases map to TRBD2. CDR1 and CDR2 from the germline V gene are MNHEY and SVGEGT. The length of the CDR3 is 18 residues. CDR3 bases: TGTGCCAGCAGTTACGGCGGGGGTGGAGCGGGCGGCAACTACGGGCAGTACTTC. Amino acids: CASSYGGGGAGGNYGQYF.